Sequencing of this T cell receptor beta chain was carried out in a study of regulatory T cells in long-lasting Graves disease. The overall study: Patients with persistent Graves' disease had over 5 years of antithyroid drugs and persistent TSH receptor antibodies.

Time point given: persistent/refractory GD, antithyroid drugs over 5 years with positive TRAb. Extracted PBMC RNA gave rise to the TCR library. From an endocrinology department in Xi'an, China, came the patients. Peripheral blood, approximately 9.6 milliliters of it, was drawn into EDTA tubes. Arm-PCR of CDR3 regions and iRepertoire HTBI primers were used to build TCR beta libraries. Each CDR3 protein is one row after TCRdb ran MiXCR on the multiplex PCR reads. The top ten clones hold 14% of a sample with about 430,000 distinct CDR3 sequences, around a fifth of them seen once. CDR1 DFQATT and CDR2 SNEGSKA come from the germline V gene (reference sequence). The J segment lost 3 bases and the V segment lost 7 bases, leaving 5 bases of the junction unmatched. This CDR3 spans 13 amino acids. Study outcomes and limitations: Persistent disease samples used TRBV28, TRBJ1-2 and TRBJ2-5 preferentially.

Points on this clonotype: The antigen remains unidentified.

This chain connects TRBV20-1 to TRBJ2-7; 11 positions agree with TRBD1. The material was peripheral blood mononuclear cells (PBMCs), obtained when the disease was refractory, from a patient treated with antithyroid drugs. This TCR came from a female donor with Graves disease. The CDR3 sequence: CSGGTGGIYEQYF. The CDR3 DNA reads TGCAGTGGAGGGACAGGGGGAATCTACGAGCAGTACTTC.